This T cell receptor beta chain was recovered during a study of blood T cell repertoires in COVID-19. Across the whole study: Samples of COVID-19 (acute and convalescent) were obtained from the United States, Italy and Spain. In each case, the material was cDNA or gDNA derived from T cells, B-cell-depleted T cells, or PBMCs.

Source study methods: Scientists estimated how many nucleated cells there were by amplifying reference gene primers. Libraries were prepared by immunoSEQ multiplex PCR; TCRdb keeps only in-frame clonotypes and omits some of them. V, J and clone size were drawn from that table, and D and trimming were deduced from the DNA. The sample has roughly 100,000 clones; approximately 89% are singletons. This CDR3 has 15 residues. Germline V CDR1 and CDR2: LNHNV, YYDKDF (reference sequence). V was shortened by 4 bases and J by 5 bases, with 12 bases between the two germline ends. V gene TRBV15 combines with J gene TRBJ1-6; D gene ambiguous. Sequencing input: peripheral blood. The origin of this receptor is a woman of 80 years or more in a cohort sampled during active COVID-19. Here the CDR3 reads CATSKAPGNNSPLHF. In nucleotides, the CDR3 is TGTGCCACCAGCAAAGCTCCGGGGAATAATTCACCCCTCCACTTT.